The source of this T cell receptor beta chain is a study of blood T cell repertoires in COVID-19. Sequencing was performed with immunoSEQ multiplex PCR; in TCRdb, only in-frame clones are kept and a portion is missing. The data show approximately 100,000 clones, roughly 88% seen once. This CDR3 is built from 13 residues. From germline, CDR1 is WSHSY and CDR2 SAAADI. V gave up 3 bases and J gave up 5 bases; unmatched junction bases: 3. Material for sequencing was peripheral blood. This clonotype was sampled from a human donor in a cohort sampled during active COVID-19. The V gene is TRBV10-2, the J gene TRBJ1-2; 7 bases are shared with TRBD1. In DNA, the CDR3 is TGCGCCAGCAGTGATGGGACAGCGTATGGCTACACCTTC. Translation: CASSDGTAYGYTF.